This TCR beta chain was retrieved from a study of memory CD4+ T cells and cytomegalovirus serostatus (dated by TCRdb to the late 2010s). Concerning the study at large: The 33 healthy Belgian adults in the cohort included 9 who were CMV seropositive and approximately 25 who were CMV seronegative. To replicate a published TCR-based CMV serostatus classifier, the researchers sequenced the CD4+ memory TCRbeta repertoires of a Belgian cohort whose cytomegalovirus serostatus was known. Broad study findings and their caveats: The original-framework classifier achieved a median bootstrapped AUC of about 0.94 with a 95% CI of 0.76-1.00 on the Belgian cohort. The results were read as suggesting that the CMV-associated TCR signature is, for the most part, present in the CD4+ memory repertoire. For predicting CMV serostatus, the median bootstrapped AUC was about 0.96 using the original framework and over 0.9 using a US-trained random forest. Unlike the original study, which covered naive and memory CD4+ and CD8+ populations, the Belgian study sequenced only CD4+CD45RO+ memory cells. Among the 150 to 200 previously reported CMV-associated TCRbeta sequences, 65 to 85 showed up in the CD4+ memory repertoires, with each one found in between one and five individuals.

The Quick-DNA Microprep Kit was used to extract genomic DNA from the sorted cells. Amplification of TCRbeta DNA was done with the immunoSEQ hsTCRbeta kit, following the protocol from the manufacturer. An Illumina MiSeq instrument was used to sequence the TCRbeta libraries. In the source study's methods: After out-of-frame sequences were removed, 2,204,828 distinct TCRbeta sequences remained, averaging around 61,000 per individual. Each individual was scored using the number of 150 to 200 previously reported CMV-associated TCRbeta sequences that the individual carried and the total number of productive distinct TCRbeta sequences. A beta-binomial model was reimplemented in Python, and random forests from scikit-learn, run with default parameters, were trained on data from the US cohort. Classifier performance on the Belgian cohort was reported as the median AUC with percentile confidence intervals calculated over 10,000 bootstrap iterations. What TCRdb holds here is the immuneACCESS table cut down to in-frame rearrangements. Part of the clones is not present; checked against another copy, under half of the missing clones reflect an unresolved V gene, and the others are unexplained. V and J calls and clone size are copied from that table; D and trimming were computed from the DNA. The sample contains under 55,000 clones, about 78% of them found a single time. The ten largest clones take up 0.67% of the sample.

Single viable CD3+CD4+CD8-CD45RO+ cells were sorted as memory CD4+ T cells on a FACSAria II. To determine CMV serostatus, a Roche Elecsys assay was used that detects serum IgG against CMV pp150, pp28, p38 and p52. After thawing, total CD4+ T cells were enriched by positive selection with CD4 magnetic microbeads. The samples came from a different study that was designed specifically to examine the CD4+ T cell memory repertoire. Peripheral blood mononuclear cells were isolated and cryopreserved according to standard operating procedures, and serum was kept at -80 degrees C. Staining used CD3-PerCP (BW264/56), CD4-APC (RPA-T4), CD45RO-PE (UCHT1) and CD8-Pacific Orange (3B5) antibodies, with Sytox blue excluding non-viable cells. Reading the germline V gene gives CDR1 MDHEN and CDR2 SYDVKM. After removal of 3 bases from V and 12 bases from J, the junction retains 11 bases not matched to a gene. The cysteine opens and the phenylalanine closes a CDR3 of 13 amino acids. Only CDR3 DNA is held: 39 bases, read in frame from base 1.

Note on this clone: The antigen it recognizes is unknown. Base qualities are missing; no much larger clone stands one base away.

The receptor was derived from an adult in good health and CMV-seronegative. The sample taken for sequencing was memory CD4+ T cells from blood. The chain joins TRBV28 to TRBJ2-7; 7 nucleotides in the junction match TRBD1. CDR3 sequence: CASSLTDRLVWYF. The DNA sequence reads TGTGCCAGCAGTTTGACGGACAGGTTAGTTTGGTACTTC.